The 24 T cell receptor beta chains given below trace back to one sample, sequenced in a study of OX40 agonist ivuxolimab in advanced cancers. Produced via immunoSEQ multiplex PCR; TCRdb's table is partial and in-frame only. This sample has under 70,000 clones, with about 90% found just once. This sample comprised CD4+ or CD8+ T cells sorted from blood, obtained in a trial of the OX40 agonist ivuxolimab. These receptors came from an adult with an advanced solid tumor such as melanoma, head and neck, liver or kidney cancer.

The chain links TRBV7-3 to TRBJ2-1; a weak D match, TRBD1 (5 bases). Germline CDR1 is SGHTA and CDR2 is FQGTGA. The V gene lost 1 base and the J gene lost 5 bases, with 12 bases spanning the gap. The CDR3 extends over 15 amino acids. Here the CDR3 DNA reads TGTGCCAGCAGCTTAAAGCAGGGCCCTAACAATGAGCAGTTCTTC. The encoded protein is CASSLKQGPNNEQFF.

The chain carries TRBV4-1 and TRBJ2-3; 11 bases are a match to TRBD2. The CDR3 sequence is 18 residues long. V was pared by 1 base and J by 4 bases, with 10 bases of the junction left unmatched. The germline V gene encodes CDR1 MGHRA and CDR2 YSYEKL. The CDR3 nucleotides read TGCGCCAGCAGCCAAGGGCTAGCGGGAGGTGCTAGACCAGATACGCAGTATTTT. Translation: CASSQGLAGGARPDTQYF.

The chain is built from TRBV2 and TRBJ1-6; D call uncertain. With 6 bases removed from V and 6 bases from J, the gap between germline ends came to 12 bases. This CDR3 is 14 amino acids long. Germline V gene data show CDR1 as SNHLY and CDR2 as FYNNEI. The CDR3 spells CASSPRLSNSPLHF. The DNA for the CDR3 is TGTGCCAGCAGCCCGAGACTGAGTAATTCACCCCTCCACTTT.

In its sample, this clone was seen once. In DNA, the CDR3 is TGTGCCAGCAGCCCCCATTCAGGGGGCGTATACGAGCAGTACTTC. Its translation: CASSPHSGGVYEQYF. The rearrangement joins TRBV14 to TRBJ2-7, with 8 bases aligning to TRBD1. CDR1 and CDR2 from the germline V gene are SGHDN and FVKESK. Trimming cost V 4 bases and J 4 bases; bases outside gene matches: 9. The CDR3 runs 15 residues.

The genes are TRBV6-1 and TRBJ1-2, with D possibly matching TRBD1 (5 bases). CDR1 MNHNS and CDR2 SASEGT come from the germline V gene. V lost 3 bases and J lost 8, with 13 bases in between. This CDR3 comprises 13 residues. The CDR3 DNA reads TGTGCCAGCAGTGAGGCAGGGTCCCTCGGCTACACCTTC. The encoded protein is CASSEAGSLGYTF.

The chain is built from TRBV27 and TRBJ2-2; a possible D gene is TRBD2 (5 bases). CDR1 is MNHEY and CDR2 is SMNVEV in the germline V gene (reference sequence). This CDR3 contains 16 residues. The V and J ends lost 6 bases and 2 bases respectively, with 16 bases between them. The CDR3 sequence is CASRSRETLNTGELFF. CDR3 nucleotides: TGTGCCAGCAGATCAAGGGAGACACTCAACACCGGGGAGCTGTTTTTT.

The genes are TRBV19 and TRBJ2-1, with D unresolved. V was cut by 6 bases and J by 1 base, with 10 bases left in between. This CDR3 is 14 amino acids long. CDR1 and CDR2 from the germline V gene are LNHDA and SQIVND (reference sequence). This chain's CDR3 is CASRPAVSYNEQFF. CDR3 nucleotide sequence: TGTGCCAGTAGGCCTGCTGTATCCTACAATGAGCAGTTCTTC.

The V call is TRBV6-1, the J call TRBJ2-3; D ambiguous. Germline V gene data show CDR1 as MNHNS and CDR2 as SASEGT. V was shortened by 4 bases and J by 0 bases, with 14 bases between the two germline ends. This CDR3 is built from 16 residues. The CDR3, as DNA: TGTGCCAGCAGTGGAAGACAAGCCGCTAGCACAGATACGCAGTATTTT. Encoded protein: CASSGRQAASTDTQYF.

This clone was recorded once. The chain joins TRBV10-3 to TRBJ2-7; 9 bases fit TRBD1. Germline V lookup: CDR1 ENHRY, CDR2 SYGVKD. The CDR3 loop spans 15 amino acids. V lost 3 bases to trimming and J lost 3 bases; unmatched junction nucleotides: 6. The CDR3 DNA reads TGTGCCATCAGTGATAAGGGACAGGGCCTCTACGAGCAGTACTTC. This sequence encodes CAISDKGQGLYEQYF.

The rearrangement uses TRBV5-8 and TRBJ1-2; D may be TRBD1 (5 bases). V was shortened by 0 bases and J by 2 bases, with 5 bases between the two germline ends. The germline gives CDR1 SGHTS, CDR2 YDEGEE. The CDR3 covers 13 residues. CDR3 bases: TGTGCCAGCAGCTTGGGACAGAACTATGGCTACACCTTC. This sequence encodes CASSLGQNYGYTF.

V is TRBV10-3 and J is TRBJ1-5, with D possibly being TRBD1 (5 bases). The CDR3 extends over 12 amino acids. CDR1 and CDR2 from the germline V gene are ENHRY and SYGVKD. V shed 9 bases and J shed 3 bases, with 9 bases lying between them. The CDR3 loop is CAMRGSNQPQHF. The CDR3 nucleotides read TGTGCCATGCGGGGCTCCAATCAGCCCCAGCATTTT.

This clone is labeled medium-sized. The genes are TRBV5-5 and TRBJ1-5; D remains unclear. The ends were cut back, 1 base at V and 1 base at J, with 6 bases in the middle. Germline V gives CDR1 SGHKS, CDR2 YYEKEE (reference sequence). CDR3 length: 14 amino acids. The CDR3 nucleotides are TGTGCCAGCAGCTTGTACTCGAGCAATCAGCCCCAGCATTTT. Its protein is CASSLYSSNQPQHF.

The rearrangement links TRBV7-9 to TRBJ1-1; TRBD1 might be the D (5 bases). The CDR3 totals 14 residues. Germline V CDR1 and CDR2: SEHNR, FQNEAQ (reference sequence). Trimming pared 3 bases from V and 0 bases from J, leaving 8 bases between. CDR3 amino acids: CASSLDTMNTEAFF. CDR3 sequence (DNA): TGTGCCAGCAGCTTGGACACGATGAACACTGAAGCTTTCTTT.

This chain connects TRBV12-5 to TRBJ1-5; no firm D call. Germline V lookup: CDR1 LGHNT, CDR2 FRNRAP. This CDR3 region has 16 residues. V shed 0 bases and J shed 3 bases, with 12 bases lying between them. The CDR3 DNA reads TGTGCTAGTGGTTTGGTATTGCGGCTCTACAATCAGCCCCAGCATTTT. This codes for CASGLVLRLYNQPQHF.

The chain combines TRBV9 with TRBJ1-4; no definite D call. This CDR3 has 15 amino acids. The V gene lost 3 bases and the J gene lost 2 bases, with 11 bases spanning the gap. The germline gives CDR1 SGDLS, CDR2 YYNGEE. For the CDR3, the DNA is TGTGCCAGCAGCGCCCTTGTGGGGACTAATGAAAAACTGTTTTTT. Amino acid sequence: CASSALVGTNEKLFF. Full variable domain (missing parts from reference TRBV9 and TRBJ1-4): DSGVTQTPKHLITATGQRVTLRCSPRSGDLSVYWYQQSLDQGLQFLIQYYNGEERAKGNILERFSAQQFPDLHSELNLSSLELGDSALYFCASSALVGTNEKLFFGSGTQLSVL.

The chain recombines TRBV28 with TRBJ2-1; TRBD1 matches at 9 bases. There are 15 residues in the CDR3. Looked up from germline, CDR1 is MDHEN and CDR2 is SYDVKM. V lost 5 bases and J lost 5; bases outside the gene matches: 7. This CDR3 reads CASSHGQGFDNEQFF. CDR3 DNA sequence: TGTGCCAGCAGTCATGGACAGGGGTTCGACAATGAGCAGTTCTTC.

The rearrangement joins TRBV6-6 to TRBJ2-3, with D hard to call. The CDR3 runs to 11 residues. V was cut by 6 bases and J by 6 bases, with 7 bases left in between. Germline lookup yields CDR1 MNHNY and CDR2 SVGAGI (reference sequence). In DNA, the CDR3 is TGTGCCAGCAGACTCGGGGATACGCAGTATTTT. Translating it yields CASRLGDTQYF.

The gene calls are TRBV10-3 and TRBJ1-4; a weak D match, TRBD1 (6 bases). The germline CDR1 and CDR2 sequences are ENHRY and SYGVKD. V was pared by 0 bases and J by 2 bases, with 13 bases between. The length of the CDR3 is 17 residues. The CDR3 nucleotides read TGTGCCATCAGTGAGTCCCCGGGGGCAGGCACTAATGAAAAACTGTTTTTT. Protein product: CAISESPGAGTNEKLFF.

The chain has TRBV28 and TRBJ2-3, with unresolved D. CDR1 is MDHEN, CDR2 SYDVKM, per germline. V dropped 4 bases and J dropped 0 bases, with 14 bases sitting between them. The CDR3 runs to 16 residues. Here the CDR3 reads CASSSPQGMSTDTQYF. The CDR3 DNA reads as TGTGCCAGCAGTTCCCCCCAAGGGATGAGCACAGATACGCAGTATTTT. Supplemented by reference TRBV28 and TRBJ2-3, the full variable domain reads DVKVTQSSRYLVKRTGEKVFLECVQDMDHENMFWYRQDPGLGLRLIYFSYDVKMKEKGDIPEGYSVSREKKERFSLILESASTNQTSMYLCASSSPQGMSTDTQYFGPGTRLTVL.

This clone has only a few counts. CDR3 nucleotides: TGTGCCAGCAGTTCGTTTCGCGGGGTCAAGAACACTGAAGCTTTCTTT. It is translated as CASSSFRGVKNTEAFF. The V call is TRBV4-2, the J call TRBJ1-1; D unclear. Trimming removed 6 bases at V and 1 base at J, with 18 bases between. This CDR3 is 16 amino acids long. Looked up from germline, CDR1 is LGHNA and CDR2 is YNFKEQ.

CDR3 DNA sequence: TGTGCCAGCAGGGTTACAGCCACATTGAACACTGAAGCTTTCTTT. It specifies CASRVTATLNTEAFF. The chain is built from TRBV28 and TRBJ1-1; D ambiguous. The V end was cut by 6 bases, the J end by 0 bases, with 14 bases between. Germline V gene lookup returns CDR1 MDHEN and CDR2 SYDVKM. This CDR3 is built from 15 residues.

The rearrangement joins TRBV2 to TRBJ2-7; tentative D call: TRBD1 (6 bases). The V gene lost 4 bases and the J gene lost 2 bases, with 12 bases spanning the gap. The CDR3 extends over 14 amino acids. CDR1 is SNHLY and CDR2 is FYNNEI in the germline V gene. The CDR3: CASSATGPTYEQYF. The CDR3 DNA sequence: TGTGCCAGCAGTGCAACAGGGCCAACCTACGAGCAGTACTTC.

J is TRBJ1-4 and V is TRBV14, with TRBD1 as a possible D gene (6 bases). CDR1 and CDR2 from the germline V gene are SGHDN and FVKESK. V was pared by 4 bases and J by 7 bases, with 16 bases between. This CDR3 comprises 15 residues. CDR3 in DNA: TGTGCCAGCAGCCGGGTCTCGGGGGCGGGTGAAAAACTGTTTTTT. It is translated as CASSRVSGAGEKLFF.

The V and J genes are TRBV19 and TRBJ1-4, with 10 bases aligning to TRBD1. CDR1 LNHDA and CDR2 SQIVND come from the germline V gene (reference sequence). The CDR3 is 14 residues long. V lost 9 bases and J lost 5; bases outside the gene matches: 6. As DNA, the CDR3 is TGTGCCAGCCAGACAGGGGGCACGAATGAAAAACTGTTTTTT. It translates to CASQTGGTNEKLFF.